A single sample gave rise to the 6 T cell receptor beta chains below, sequenced in a study of CD8 T cells in ankylosing spondylitis. Each CDR3 protein gets one entry after TCRdb re-called the 5' RACE reads with MiXCR. The table has 30,000 to 45,000 distinct CDR3 sequences, approximately 15% seen once. Material: blood. The receptor source for this set is a male donor with ankylosing spondylitis or in good health (not recorded which).

This clonotype was detected only a few times. The CDR3 sequence is CASSLDYTDTQYF. The CDR3 DNA reads TGCGCCAGCAGCTTGGACTATACAGATACGCAGTATTTT. The chain has TRBV5-1 and TRBJ2-3; D remains ambiguous. The CDR3 consists of 13 residues. V gave up 0 bases and J gave up 3 bases, with 5 bases separating them. The V gene's germline CDR1 is SGHRS and CDR2 YFSETQ. Complete variable domain (other parts from reference TRBV5-1 and TRBJ2-3): KAGVTQTPRYLIKTRGQQVTLSCSPISGHRSVSWYQQTPGQGLQFLFEYFSETQRNKGNFPGRFSGRQFSNSRSEMNVSTLELGDSALYLCASSLDYTDTQYFGPGTRLTVL.

This clonotype came up a few times. This rearrangement joins TRBV6-2 or TRBV6-3 to TRBJ2-2; D is undetermined. From germline, CDR1 is MNHEY and CDR2 SVGEGT. Trimming took 2 bases from V and 5 from J, leaving 12 bases between them. The CDR3 has 15 residues. In DNA form, the CDR3 reads TGTGCCAGCAGTTACCCGGATGGTGGGACCGGGGAGCTGTTTTTT. Protein sequence: CASSYPDGGTGELFF.

As DNA, the CDR3 is TGTGCCAGCAGTTTCGAGGTGAAGGGCACAGATACGCAGTATTTT. This sequence encodes CASSFEVKGTDTQYF. The rearrangement joins TRBV12-3 or TRBV12-4 to TRBJ2-3; D is unresolved. This CDR3 is 15 amino acids long. Trimming took off 3 bases at V and 1 base at J, with 11 bases between the two ends.

The chain is built from TRBV4-3 and TRBJ1-1, with unresolved D. Between the trimmed V and J ends, which lost 1 base and 5 bases, there was a span of 14 bases. The length of the CDR3 is 15 residues. Germline loops: CDR1 LGHNA, CDR2 YSLEER. The CDR3 DNA follows: TGCGCCAGCAGCCAAGCCCCAGGAGGGTGGACTGAAGCTTTCTTT. Protein sequence: CASSQAPGGWTEAFF.

The J gene is TRBJ2-3, the V gene TRBV6-5; tentatively, D is TRBD1 (6 bases). The V end was cut by 4 bases, the J end by 1 base, with 12 bases between. This CDR3 contains 15 residues. Germline CDR1 is MNHEY and CDR2 is SVGAGI. The CDR3: CASSSMGAGTDTQYF. The CDR3 region has the DNA TGTGCCAGCAGTTCTATGGGGGCAGGCACAGATACGCAGTATTTT.

This clonotype was detected only a few times. The V and J genes are TRBV15 and TRBJ2-3, with a tentative D call TRBD2 (6 bases). The V gene's germline CDR1 is LNHNV and CDR2 YYDKDF (reference sequence). V was trimmed by 2 bases and J by 0 bases, leaving 12 bases between them. The CDR3 runs to 16 residues. CDR3 in DNA: TGTGCCACCAGCAGACCCGGACTAACTAGCACAGATACGCAGTATTTT. This codes for CATSRPGLTSTDTQYF.